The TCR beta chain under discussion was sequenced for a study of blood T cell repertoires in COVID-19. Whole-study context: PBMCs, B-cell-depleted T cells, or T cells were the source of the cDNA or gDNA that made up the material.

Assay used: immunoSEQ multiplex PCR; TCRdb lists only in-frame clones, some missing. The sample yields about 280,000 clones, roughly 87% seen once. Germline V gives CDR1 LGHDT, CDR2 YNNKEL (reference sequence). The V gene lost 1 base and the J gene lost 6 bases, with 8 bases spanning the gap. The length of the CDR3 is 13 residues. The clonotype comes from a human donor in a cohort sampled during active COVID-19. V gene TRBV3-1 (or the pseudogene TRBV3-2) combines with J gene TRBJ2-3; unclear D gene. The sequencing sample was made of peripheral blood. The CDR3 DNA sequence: TGTGCCAGCAGCCAAGTCAGTTTGGATACGCAGTATTTT. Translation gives CASSQVSLDTQYF.